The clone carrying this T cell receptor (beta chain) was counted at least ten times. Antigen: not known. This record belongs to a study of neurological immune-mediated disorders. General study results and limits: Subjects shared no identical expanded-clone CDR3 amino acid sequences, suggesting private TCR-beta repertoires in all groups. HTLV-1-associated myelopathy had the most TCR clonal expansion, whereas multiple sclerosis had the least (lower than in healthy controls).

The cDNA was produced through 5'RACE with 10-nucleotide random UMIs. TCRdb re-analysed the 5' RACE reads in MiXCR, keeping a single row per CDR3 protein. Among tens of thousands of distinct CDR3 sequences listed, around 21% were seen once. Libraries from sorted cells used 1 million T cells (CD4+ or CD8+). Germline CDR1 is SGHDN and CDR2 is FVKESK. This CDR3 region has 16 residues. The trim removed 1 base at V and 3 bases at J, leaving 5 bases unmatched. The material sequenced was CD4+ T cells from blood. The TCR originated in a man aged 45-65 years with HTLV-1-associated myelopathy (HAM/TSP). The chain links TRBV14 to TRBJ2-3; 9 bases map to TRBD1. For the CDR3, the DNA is TGTGCCAGCAGCCAAGGGACAGGGGCCCTTACAGATACGCAGTATTTT. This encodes CASSQGTGALTDTQYF.